This T cell receptor (beta chain) was observed in a study of control samples from healthy donors and cancer patients. The germline V gene has CDR1 MNHEY and CDR2 SMNVEV (reference sequence). V was clipped by 4 bases and J by 4 bases, with 16 bases between them. The CDR3 has 15 amino acids. The repertoire was sequenced with immunoSEQ multiplex PCR; TCRdb's copy has only in-frame clones and lacks some. The repertoire holds about 220,000 clones, with just under 95% as singletons. This TCR derives from a man between 45 and 60 years old in good health. The specimen was blood. This chain uses TRBV27 with TRBJ1-1; D unclear. CDR3 DNA: TGTGCCAGCAGTTCCGTCTATCAGACCCGCACTGAAGCTTTCTTT. Its translation: CASSSVYQTRTEAFF.